Shown below are 16 T cell receptor beta chains from a single sample sequenced in a study of immune evolution from preneoplasia to lung adenocarcinoma. TCRdb's table, derived via immunoSEQ multiplex PCR, lists solely in-frame clones and lacks some. This repertoire shows about 10,000 clones, 85% to 90% found once; its top ten account for roughly 2.5%. Material for sequencing was FFPE invasive lung adenocarcinoma tissue. The source of these receptors is a person aged 65 to 79 with invasive lung adenocarcinoma.

The chain couples TRBV4-2 to TRBJ2-1; 8 bases match TRBD2. CDR1 and CDR2 from the germline V gene are LGHNA and YNFKEQ. The CDR3 runs 15 residues. With 0 bases clipped from V and 4 bases from J, the junction kept 2 bases outside the gene matches. DNA of the CDR3: TGTGCCAGCAGCCAAGATCCTAGCGGGTACAATGAGCAGTTCTTC. This encodes CASSQDPSGYNEQFF.

The chain carries TRBV9 and TRBJ1-5; no clear D. The germline gives CDR1 SGDLS, CDR2 YYNGEE. The CDR3 is 14 residues long. V dropped 4 bases and J dropped 3 bases, with 11 bases sitting between them. The CDR3 DNA sequence: TGTGCCAGCAGCCCCGACACAAACAATCAGCCCCAGCATTTT. Translating it yields CASSPDTNNQPQHF.

J is TRBJ2-5 and V is TRBV2; D gene unclear. With 1 base removed from V and 6 bases from J, the gap between germline ends came to 9 bases. The CDR3 spans 13 residues. Germline V lookup: CDR1 SNHLY, CDR2 FYNNEI. For the CDR3, the DNA is TGTGCCAGCAGTGAAGGGGGTTGGAAGACCCAGTACTTC. It is translated as CASSEGGWKTQYF.

The V and J genes are TRBV9 and TRBJ1-3; D gene uncertain. From germline, CDR1 is SGDLS and CDR2 YYNGEE. V lost 0 bases and J 3 bases, leaving 4 bases between the germline ends. This CDR3 spans 13 amino acids. For the CDR3, the DNA is TGTGCCAGCAGCGTAGACGGTGGAAACACCATATATTTT. It translates to CASSVDGGNTIYF.

J is TRBJ2-6 and V is TRBV5-6; a possible D gene is TRBD1 (7 bases). V was trimmed by 3 bases and J by 0 bases, leaving 10 bases between them. The germline gives CDR1 SGHDT, CDR2 YYEEEE. The CDR3 extends over 16 amino acids. CDR3 protein: CASSWGDSSGANVLTF. As DNA, the CDR3 is TGTGCCAGCAGCTGGGGGGACAGCTCTGGGGCCAACGTCCTGACTTTC.

This clone was observed a single time. The genes are TRBV6-1 and TRBJ1-5; 7 positions match TRBD1. CDR1 and CDR2 from the germline V gene are MNHNS and SASEGT. The trim removed 3 bases at V and 5 bases at J, leaving 7 bases unmatched. This CDR3 contains 15 residues. CDR3 amino acids: CASSDSTGPDQPQHF. CDR3 DNA sequence: TGTGCCAGCAGTGACTCGACAGGGCCGGATCAGCCCCAGCATTTT.

This clone is a singleton in its sample. This chain uses TRBV2 with TRBJ2-7; possibly TRBD1 for D (6 bases). CDR3 length: 14 amino acids. Between the trimmed V and J ends, which lost 3 bases and 2 bases, there was a span of 11 bases. Per the germline V gene, CDR1 is SNHLY and CDR2 is FYNNEI. The CDR3 DNA follows: TGTGCCAGCAGTGACCACAGGGAACCCTACGAGCAGTACTTC. It specifies CASSDHREPYEQYF.

The rearrangement links TRBV25-1 to TRBJ1-2, with D unclear. This CDR3 has 11 amino acids. The germline V and J ends were trimmed by 6 bases and 6 bases, with 8 bases remaining between them. In germline, CDR1 is MGHDK, CDR2 SYGVNS. The CDR3 DNA is TGTGCCAGCAGCCTAGGGCATGGCTACACCTTC. Protein sequence: CASSLGHGYTF.

This clone was seen just once. CDR3 nucleotides: TGCGCCAGCAGCTTGACAGGGGTAGTCGACGAGCAGTACTTC. This codes for CASSLTGVVDEQYF. The chain recombines TRBV5-1 with TRBJ2-7; 7 nucleotides align to TRBD1. The V and J ends lost 1 base and 5 bases, in that order; junction bases with no gene match: 6. The CDR3 length is 14 residues. Germline CDR1 and CDR2: SGHRS and YFSETQ.

This clone was counted a single time. The chain links TRBV29-1 to TRBJ2-3; D may be TRBD2 (6 bases). Trimming cost V 3 bases and J 0 bases, with 10 bases left between them. The CDR3 contains 14 residues. CDR1 and CDR2 from the germline V gene are SQVTM and ANQGSEA. CDR3 sequence reads: CSVDPSGSTDTQYF. Here the CDR3 DNA reads TGCAGCGTTGACCCCAGCGGGAGCACAGATACGCAGTATTTT.

V and J are TRBV6-1 and TRBJ1-1; D not resolved. Deletions cut 0 bases from V and 8 bases from J, with 19 bases between. The CDR3 contains 16 residues. The germline CDR1 and CDR2 sequences are MNHNS and SASEGT. This CDR3 is CASSEAGSDLRIEAFF. As DNA, the CDR3 is TGTGCCAGCAGTGAAGCGGGCTCGGACCTTCGAATCGAAGCTTTCTTT.

The DNA of the CDR3 is TGTGCCACCAGCTTACGGGGTGACGGGGAGCTGTTTTTT. Its protein is CATSLRGDGELFF. J is TRBJ2-2 and V is TRBV15; TRBD2 might be the D (5 bases). CDR3 length equals 13 residues. CDR1 LNHNV and CDR2 YYDKDF come from the germline V gene (reference sequence). V was cut by 5 bases and J by 7 bases, with 11 bases left in between. The variable domain in full, with the rest retrieved from reference TRBV15 and TRBJ2-2, is DAMVIQNPRYQVTQFGKPVTLSCSQTLNHNVMYWYQQKSSQAPKLLFHYYDKDFNNEADTPDNFQSRRPNTSFCFLDIRSPGLGDTAMYLCATSLRGDGELFFGEGSRLTVL.

Details on this clone: At the DNA level, this CDR3 is encoded by other sequences in the same sample as well. This chain links TRBV30 with TRBJ2-5; perhaps TRBD2 as D (6 bases). The V end was cut by 2 bases, the J end by 5 bases, with 12 bases between. This CDR3 comprises 13 residues. Germline V CDR1 and CDR2: GTSNPN, SVGIG (reference sequence). The chain's CDR3 is CAWSPGGEETQYF. In nucleotides, the CDR3 is TGTGCCTGGAGTCCAGGAGGGGAGGAGACCCAGTACTTC.

The J gene is TRBJ1-2, the V gene TRBV5-4; 11 bases are shared with TRBD1. Germline V gives CDR1 SGHNT, CDR2 YYREEE (reference sequence). The trim removed 4 bases at V and 4 bases at J, leaving 3 bases unmatched. The CDR3 covers 14 residues. The CDR3 region is CASSPDRGRYGYTF. Written as DNA, the CDR3 is TGTGCCAGCAGCCCGGACAGGGGGCGCTATGGCTACACCTTC. Looking up the rest from reference TRBV5-4 and TRBJ1-2 gives the full variable domain: ETGVTQSPTHLIKTRGQQVTLRCSSQSGHNTVSWYQQALGQGPQFIFQYYREEENGRGNFPPRFSGLQFPNYSSELNVNALELDDSALYLCASSPDRGRYGYTFGSGTRLTVV.

The rearrangement joins TRBV7-8 to TRBJ2-5; the match to TRBD1 covers 9 bases. The CDR3 length is 15 residues. Germline lookup yields CDR1 SGHVS and CDR2 FQNEAQ. The junction had 9 bases not matched to a gene; V was cut back by 5 bases and J by 5 bases. CDR3 in amino acids: CASSHRTGVSETQYF. The CDR3 DNA reads TGTGCCAGCAGCCACCGGACAGGGGTGAGCGAGACCCAGTACTTC.

In its sample, this clone was seen once. This sequence joins TRBV6-1 and TRBJ2-6, with D perhaps TRBD1 (6 bases). Germline V gene sequence: CDR1 MNHNS, CDR2 SASEGT. The CDR3 is made up of 16 amino acids. Trimming shortened V by 3 bases and J by 2 bases, and 11 bases separated the two germline ends. The CDR3 spells CASSDLQGTGANVLTF. Here the CDR3 DNA reads TGTGCCAGCAGTGATCTCCAGGGGACTGGGGCCAACGTCCTGACTTTC.